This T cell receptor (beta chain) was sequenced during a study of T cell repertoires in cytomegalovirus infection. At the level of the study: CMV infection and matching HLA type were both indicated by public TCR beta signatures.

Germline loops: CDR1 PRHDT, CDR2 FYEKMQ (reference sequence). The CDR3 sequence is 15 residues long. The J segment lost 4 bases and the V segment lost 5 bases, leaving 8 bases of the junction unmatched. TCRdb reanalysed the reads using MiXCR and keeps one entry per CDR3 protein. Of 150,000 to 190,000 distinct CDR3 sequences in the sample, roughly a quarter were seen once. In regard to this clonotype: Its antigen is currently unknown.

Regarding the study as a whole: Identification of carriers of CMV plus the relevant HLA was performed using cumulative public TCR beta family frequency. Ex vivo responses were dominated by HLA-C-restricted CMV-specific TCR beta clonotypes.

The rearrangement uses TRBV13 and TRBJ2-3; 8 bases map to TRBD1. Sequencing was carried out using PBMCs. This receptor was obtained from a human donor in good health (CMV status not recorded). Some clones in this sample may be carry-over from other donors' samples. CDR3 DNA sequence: TGTGCCAGCAGCCCCGGACAGGGACCCCCAGATACGCAGTATTTT. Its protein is CASSPGQGPPDTQYF.